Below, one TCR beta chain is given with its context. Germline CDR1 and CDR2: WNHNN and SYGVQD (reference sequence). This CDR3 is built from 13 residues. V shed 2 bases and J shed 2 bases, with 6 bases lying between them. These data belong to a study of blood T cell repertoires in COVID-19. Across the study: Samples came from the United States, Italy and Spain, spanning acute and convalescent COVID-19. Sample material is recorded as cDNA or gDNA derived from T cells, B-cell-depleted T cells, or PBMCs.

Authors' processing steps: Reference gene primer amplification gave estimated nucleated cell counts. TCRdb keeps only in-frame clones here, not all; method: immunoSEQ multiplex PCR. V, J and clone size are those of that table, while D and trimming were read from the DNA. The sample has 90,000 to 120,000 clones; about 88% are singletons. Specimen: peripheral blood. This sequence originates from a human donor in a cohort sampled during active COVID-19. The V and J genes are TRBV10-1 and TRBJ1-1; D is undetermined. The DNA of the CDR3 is TGCGCCAGCAGTGAGAACAGCAACACTGAAGCTTTCTTT. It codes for CASSENSNTEAFF.